Listed here are 18 T cell receptor beta chains from one sample, sequenced in a study of control samples from healthy donors and cancer patients. Method: immunoSEQ multiplex PCR; TCRdb's copy keeps in-frame clones and lacks some. The sample gives 45,000 to 60,000 clones, around 90% of which show up once; 0.7% to 0.85% is in the top ten. The specimen was PBMCs. These receptors all come from a man aged 30-40 years with colorectal cancer.

The chain carries TRBV3-1 (or the pseudogene TRBV3-2) and TRBJ2-3, with D unclear. Germline V gives CDR1 LGHDT, CDR2 YNNKEL (reference sequence). Trimming took 4 bases from V and 6 from J, leaving 14 bases between them. There are 14 residues in the CDR3. CDR3 nucleotide sequence: TGTGCCAGCAGCCCCCTCGCATGGTCGGATACGCAGTATTTT. Translating gives CASSPLAWSDTQYF.

The V and J genes are TRBV5-4 and TRBJ1-1; no clear D gene. The germline CDR1 and CDR2 sequences are SGHNT and YYREEE (reference sequence). The CDR3 spans 15 residues. With 2 bases removed from V and 1 base from J, the gap between germline ends came to 12 bases. CDR3 sequence: CASSFFRSSNTEAFF. The CDR3 nucleotides read TGTGCCAGCAGCTTTTTCAGGAGTTCGAACACTGAAGCTTTCTTT.

The gene calls are TRBV7-9 and TRBJ1-1, with D possibly TRBD1 on 5 matching bases. CDR3 length: 15 residues. Trimming left V 1 base short and J 1 base short, with 10 bases between. The germline gives CDR1 SEHNR, CDR2 FQNEAQ (reference sequence). This chain's CDR3 is CASSLGGEGNTEAFF. CDR3 coding DNA: TGTGCCAGCAGCTTAGGAGGGGAAGGGAACACTGAAGCTTTCTTT.

This chain uses TRBV27 with TRBJ1-2, with TRBD1 matching over 10 bases. V gave up 6 bases and J gave up 0 bases; unmatched junction bases: 19. The germline gives CDR1 MNHEY, CDR2 SMNVEV (reference sequence). The CDR3 is 20 residues long. CDR3 sequence (DNA): TGTGCCAGCAGATCAACTAAGACAGGGGGCGCAGTCTCCACTAACTATGGCTACACCTTC. Translating gives CASRSTKTGGAVSTNYGYTF.

This chain links TRBV4-1 with TRBJ2-7; a possible D gene is TRBD2 (6 bases). There are 13 residues in the CDR3. V gave up 4 bases and J gave up 7 bases, with 14 bases separating them. In germline, CDR1 is MGHRA, CDR2 YSYEKL. This CDR3 is CASSLMAGREQYV. The CDR3 region has the DNA TGCGCCAGCAGCCTAATGGCAGGGAGGGAGCAGTACGTC.

The CDR3 sequence: CASSQGPQRNYGYTF. The CDR3 DNA follows: TGTGCCAGCAGCCAGGGGCCCCAGAGGAACTATGGCTACACCTTC. The chain recombines TRBV3-1 (or the pseudogene TRBV3-2) with TRBJ1-2, with D possibly being TRBD1 (5 bases). The V gene lost 3 bases and the J gene lost 2 bases, with 13 bases spanning the gap. This CDR3 spans 15 amino acids. Germline V gives CDR1 LGHDT, CDR2 YNNKEL (reference sequence).

The rearrangement joins TRBV7-9 to TRBJ1-4; 12 nucleotides align to TRBD1. CDR3 length: 18 amino acids. The ends lost 5 bases at V and 6 bases at J; junction bases unmatched: 13. Germline V gene sequence: CDR1 SEHNR, CDR2 FQNEAQ (reference sequence). In nucleotides, the CDR3 is TGTGCCAGCAGCCCGCTAGGAGGGGGACAGGGGGCCGATGAAAAACTGTTTTTT. Its translation: CASSPLGGGQGADEKLFF.

The chain carries TRBV18 and TRBJ2-2; TRBD1 aligns across 10 bases. The CDR3 sequence is 15 residues long. Germline trimming cut 6 bases from V and 3 bases from J; bases unmatched to any gene: 4. Germline CDR1 KGHSH, CDR2 LQKENI. The CDR3 DNA is TGTGCCAGCTCCCAGACAGGGGGCTACACCGGGGAGCTGTTTTTT. Translating gives CASSQTGGYTGELFF.

The gene calls are TRBV30 and TRBJ1-2; no firm D call. Germline CDR1 and CDR2: GTSNPN and SVGIG (reference sequence). The CDR3 is 13 residues long. Trimming removed 2 bases at V and 4 bases at J, with 11 bases between. The CDR3 DNA follows: TGTGCCTGGAGTAGGGAGTCCCCCTATGGCTACACCTTC. It encodes CAWSRESPYGYTF.

J is TRBJ2-3 and V is TRBV7-9; 8 bases fit TRBD1. Germline V gene sequence: CDR1 SEHNR, CDR2 FQNEAQ (reference sequence). The CDR3 runs to 15 residues. V was clipped by 3 bases and J by 4 bases; unmatched bases: 6. The CDR3 nucleotides are TGTGCCAGCAGCTTTGAACAGGGGGGCGCAGATACGCAGTATTTT. Protein product: CASSFEQGGADTQYF.

V and J are TRBV19 and TRBJ1-2; a weak D match, TRBD1 (5 bases). This CDR3 has 14 amino acids. Germline V gives CDR1 LNHDA, CDR2 SQIVND (reference sequence). V was shortened by 2 bases and J by 5 bases, with 12 bases between the two germline ends. CDR3 DNA sequence: TGTGCCAGTAGTATATCCGGGGCGAGGTATGGCTACACCTTC. Translated, it gives CASSISGARYGYTF. The full variable domain, rest sourced from reference TRBV19 and TRBJ1-2, is DGGITQSPKYLFRKEGQNVTLSCEQNLNHDAMYWYRQDPGQGLRLIYYSQIVNDFQKGDIAEGYSVSREKKESFPLTVTSAQKNPTAFYLCASSISGARYGYTFGSGTRLTVV.

This chain connects TRBV7-9 to TRBJ1-6; D gene ambiguous. V gave up 1 base and J gave up 5 bases, with 6 bases separating them. Germline assignment: CDR1 SEHNR and CDR2 FQNEAQ (reference sequence). The CDR3 covers 14 residues. The chain's CDR3 is CASSLGFDNSPLHF. The DNA for the CDR3 is TGTGCCAGCAGCTTAGGATTCGATAATTCACCCCTCCACTTT.

The chain links TRBV9 to TRBJ2-3; TRBD2 might be the D (5 bases). The CDR3 has 13 residues. Germline V gene data show CDR1 as SGDLS and CDR2 as YYNGEE. V dropped 3 bases and J dropped 5 bases, with 10 bases sitting between them. The CDR3: CASSALLVDTQYF. The CDR3 DNA sequence: TGTGCCAGCAGCGCCCTACTAGTAGATACGCAGTATTTT. Full variable domain (rest looked up from reference TRBV9 and TRBJ2-3): DSGVTQTPKHLITATGQRVTLRCSPRSGDLSVYWYQQSLDQGLQFLIQYYNGEERAKGNILERFSAQQFPDLHSELNLSSLELGDSALYFCASSALLVDTQYFGPGTRLTVL.

This clone is a singleton in its sample. The rearrangement uses TRBV6-6 and TRBJ2-1; D ambiguous. The CDR3 has 16 residues. The germline gives CDR1 MNHNY, CDR2 SVGAGI (reference sequence). Trimming shortened V by 0 bases and J by 3 bases, and 12 bases separated the two germline ends. The CDR3 sequence: CASSYSMQVIYNEQFF. Written as DNA, the CDR3 is TGTGCCAGCAGTTACTCGATGCAGGTGATCTACAATGAGCAGTTCTTC.

J is TRBJ1-1 and V is TRBV3-1 (or the pseudogene TRBV3-2), with D possibly being TRBD1 (5 bases). V was shortened by 1 base and J by 1 base, with 10 bases between the two germline ends. There are 15 residues in the CDR3. The V gene's germline CDR1 is LGHDT and CDR2 YNNKEL (reference sequence). CDR3 region: CASSQVWGTNTEAFF. In DNA, the CDR3 is TGTGCCAGCAGCCAAGTATGGGGGACGAACACTGAAGCTTTCTTT.

The J gene is TRBJ1-1, the V gene TRBV18; no firm D call. The CDR3 is made up of 14 amino acids. The V end was cut by 3 bases, the J end by 2 bases, with 10 bases between. CDR1 KGHSH and CDR2 LQKENI come from the germline V gene. The CDR3 coding sequence is TGTGCCAGCTCACCGGTCATCCCTAACACTGAAGCTTTCTTT. Its protein product is CASSPVIPNTEAFF.

The chain joins TRBV27 to TRBJ1-6, with D perhaps TRBD1 (5 bases). The V gene lost 4 bases and the J gene lost 2 bases, with 15 bases spanning the gap. The CDR3 covers 17 residues. Germline V gives CDR1 MNHEY, CDR2 SMNVEV (reference sequence). The CDR3 DNA reads as TGTGCCAGCAGTTGGGTAGGGGAGAGCCCCTATAATTCACCCCTCCACTTT. It codes for CASSWVGESPYNSPLHF.

The chain employs TRBV5-4 and TRBJ2-1; D may correspond to TRBD1 or TRBD2 (6 bases each). Per the germline V gene, CDR1 is SGHNT and CDR2 is YYREEE (reference sequence). Trimming left V 0 bases short and J 9 bases short, with 16 bases between. This CDR3 has 15 residues. The CDR3 reads CASSLEGGTSGEQFF. CDR3 coding DNA: TGTGCCAGCAGCTTGGAAGGGGGGACCTCCGGTGAGCAGTTCTTC.